The rows below give T cell receptor beta chains drawn from one sample of a study of OX40 agonist ivuxolimab in advanced cancers. Produced via immunoSEQ multiplex PCR; TCRdb's table is partial and in-frame only. The data contain tens of thousands of clones, 75% to 90% of them singletons. Sequences were derived from CD4+ or CD8+ T cells sorted from blood, sampled in a trial of the OX40 agonist ivuxolimab. The receptors come from an adult with an advanced solid tumor such as melanoma, head and neck, liver or kidney cancer. Each CDR3 is given with its conserved first and last residue. The D gene is left open where the match is weak. Size is stated for part of the rows, as once, few or many counts, or as a class when the clone is expanded.

>TRBJ2-1|-|-|TRBV19
CASKGAGYYNEQFF
TGTGCCAGTAAAGGGGCGGGATACTACAATGAGCAGTTCTTC
>TRBJ2-1|-|TRBD2|TRBV27
CASSPAPGGLYEQFF
TGTGCCAGCAGTCCCGCGCCGGGGGGTTTGTATGAGCAGTTCTTC
>TRBJ1-4|-|-|TRBV27
CASSLSRGELFF
TGTGCCAGCAGTTTATCCAGAGGGGAACTGTTTTTT
>TRBJ2-7|-|-|TRBV7-9
CASSSINYEQYF
TGTGCCAGCAGCTCCATAAACTACGAGCAGTACTTC
>TRBJ2-7|-|TRBD2|TRBV9
CASSVGGSGYEQYF
TGTGCCAGCAGCGTTGGCGGGAGCGGCTACGAGCAGTACTTC
>TRBJ2-1|-|-|TRBV6-5
CASSYSGFSNEQFF
TGTGCCAGCAGTTACTCAGGGTTCAGCAATGAGCAGTTCTTC
>TRBJ2-7|-|-|TRBV5-6
CASSFFGSGEQYF
TGTGCCAGCAGCTTCTTTGGGTCGGGCGAGCAGTACTTC
>TRBJ2-1|-|-|TRBV27
CASMEGLEQFF
TGTGCCAGCATGGAAGGCCTTGAGCAGTTCTTC
>TRBJ2-7|-|TRBD1|TRBV19
CASSISGQSYEQYF
TGTGCCAGTAGTATCTCGGGACAGTCCTACGAGCAGTACTTC
>TRBJ2-7|-|-|TRBV2
CASSDYEQYF
TGTGCCAGCAGTGATTACGAGCAGTACTTC
>TRBJ2-7|-|-|TRBV29-1
CSVEDWGRESYEQYF
TGCAGCGTTGAAGATTGGGGCAGGGAATCCTACGAGCAGTACTTC
>TRBJ1-5|-|-|TRBV2
CASRPDESLQPQHF
TGTGCCAGCAGGCCCGACGAGTCCCTGCAGCCCCAGCATTTT
>TRBJ1-1|-|-|TRBV4-1
CASSQVPGFGNTEAFF
TGCGCCAGCAGCCAAGTGCCCGGGTTCGGGAACACTGAAGCTTTCTTT
>TRBJ1-6|once|TRBD1|TRBV19
CASSTPRTGGTSPLHF
TGTGCCAGTAGTACCCCACGGACAGGGGGCACTTCACCCCTCCACTTT
>TRBJ1-4|-|-|TRBV25-1
CASSDETAATNEKLFF
TGTGCCAGCAGTGATGAGACAGCTGCAACTAATGAAAAACTGTTTTTT
>TRBJ1-5|-|-|TRBV9
CASSVGTTGTSNQPQHF
TGTGCCAGCAGCGTAGGGACCACCGGGACCTCCAATCAGCCCCAGCATTTT
>TRBJ2-7|once|-|TRBV27
CASSFQGSYEQYF
TGTGCCAGCAGTTTCCAGGGCTCCTACGAGCAGTACTTC
>TRBJ1-3|-|TRBD1|TRBV4-1
CASSQEDRAGNTIYF
TGCGCCAGCAGCCAAGAAGACAGGGCTGGAAACACCATATATTTT
>TRBJ1-1|-|TRBD1|TRBV5-1
CASSSGQGVSTEAFF
TGCGCCAGCAGCTCTGGACAGGGGGTGAGCACTGAAGCTTTCTTT
>TRBJ2-3|-|-|TRBV5-1
CASSLTGADTQYF
TGCGCCAGCAGCTTGACGGGGGCAGATACGCAGTATTTT
>TRBJ1-2|-|-|TRBV27
CASSLSGVGYGYTF
TGTGCCAGCAGTTTATCGGGGGTCGGCTATGGCTACACCTTC
>TRBJ2-7|once|TRBD2|TRBV13
CASSPAGGPYEQYF
TGTGCCAGCAGCCCAGCGGGAGGACCCTACGAGCAGTACTTC
>TRBJ2-3|-|TRBD2|TRBV9
CASSVGIAGGYTDTQYF
TGTGCCAGCAGCGTAGGAATAGCGGGAGGTTACACAGATACGCAGTATTTT
>TRBJ2-7|-|-|TRBV27
CASSLSWQGYEQYF
TGTGCCAGCAGTTTATCCTGGCAGGGGTACGAGCAGTACTTC
>TRBJ2-3|-|-|TRBV25-1
CASGIPGDTQYF
TGTGCCAGCGGGATCCCTGGCGATACGCAGTATTTT
>TRBJ2-7|-|TRBD1|TRBV4-2
CASSVDRGAYEQYF
TGTGCCAGCAGCGTAGACAGGGGGGCCTACGAGCAGTACTTC
>TRBJ2-7|-|-|TRBV10-3
CAISVGNEQYF
TGTGCCATCAGTGTTGGGAACGAGCAGTACTTC
>TRBJ1-1|-|-|TRBV7-6
CASSSNSEAFF
TGTGCCAGCAGCTCCAATTCTGAAGCTTTCTTT
>TRBJ1-2|once|-|TRBV29-1
CSVGGADSYGYTF
TGCAGCGTTGGGGGGGCAGACAGCTATGGCTACACCTTC
>TRBJ2-1|-|-|TRBV19
CASSILAESSYNEQFF
TGTGCCAGTAGTATTTTAGCGGAAAGCTCCTACAATGAGCAGTTCTTC
>TRBJ2-3|-|-|TRBV27
CASSLFVEGRNTDTQYF
TGTGCCAGCAGTTTATTCGTGGAGGGGCGAAACACAGATACGCAGTATTTT
>TRBJ2-7|-|-|TRBV5-4
CASSRDTREQYF
TGTGCCAGCAGCCGGGACACCCGCGAGCAGTACTTC
>TRBJ2-7|-|TRBD2|TRBV30
CAWSVSSGRNEQYF
TGTGCCTGGAGTGTATCTAGCGGGAGGAACGAGCAGTACTTC
>TRBJ1-1|-|-|TRBV4-1
CASSQGPTEAFF
TGCGCCAGCAGCCAAGGGCCCACTGAAGCTTTCTTT
>TRBJ1-4|-|-|TRBV11-2
CASSLHAREKLFF
TGTGCCAGCAGCTTACATGCAAGGGAAAAACTGTTTTTT
>TRBJ2-7|-|TRBD1|TRBV7-9
CASSSGWDRSYEQYF
TGTGCCAGCAGCTCCGGGTGGGACAGGTCCTACGAGCAGTACTTC
>TRBJ2-7|-|TRBD1|TRBV5-4
CASSWDRGTYEQYF
TGTGCCAGCAGCTGGGACAGGGGGACCTACGAGCAGTACTTC
>TRBJ1-2|-|-|TRBV9
CASSVATELDGYTF
TGTGCCAGCAGCGTAGCTACGGAGCTGGATGGCTACACCTTC
>TRBJ1-5|once|TRBD1|TRBV27
CASSSRGYGYQPQHF
TGTGCCAGCAGTTCCAGGGGGTATGGATATCAGCCCCAGCATTTT
>TRBJ2-1|-|-|TRBV10-2
CASSDGPNEQFF
TGCGCCAGCAGTGACGGGCCAAATGAGCAGTTCTTC
>TRBJ2-7|-|TRBD2|TRBV14
CASSQTSGGAYEQYF
TGTGCCAGCAGCCAAACTAGCGGGGGGGCCTACGAGCAGTACTTC